Below are 26 T cell receptor beta chains sequenced from a single sample in a study of neurological immune-mediated disorders. TCRdb re-called the 5' RACE reads with MiXCR, one entry per CDR3 protein. The sample yields tens of thousands of distinct CDR3 sequences, approximately 5.2% seen once. Sequenced sample: PBMCs. These receptors came from a man aged 18-30 years with multiple sclerosis.

This clonotype was counted many times. The rearrangement joins TRBV7-2 to TRBJ2-7, with TRBD1 matching 9 bases. V lost 5 bases, J lost 3 bases, and 11 bases stayed unmatched. Germline V gene data show CDR1 as SGHTA and CDR2 as FQGNSA. The CDR3 is 16 residues long. The CDR3 nucleotides are TGTGCCAGCAGCCCTCGGGGCGGACAGGGGTACTACGAGCAGTACTTC. Its translation is CASSPRGGQGYYEQYF.

This clonotype was picked up many times. The V and J genes are TRBV6-2 or TRBV6-3 and TRBJ2-1; TRBD1 matches 10 bases. Trimming removed 8 bases from V and 0 bases from J; junction bases left unmatched: 10. The CDR3 has 17 residues. Germline CDR1 and CDR2: MNHEY and SVGEGT. CDR3 protein: CASRIGTGDSSYNEQFF. In nucleotides, the CDR3 is TGTGCCAGCCGAATAGGGACAGGGGATAGCTCCTACAATGAGCAGTTCTTC.

Ten or more counts support this clonotype. V gene TRBV3-1 combines with J gene TRBJ2-5; D is ambiguous. The germline CDR1 and CDR2 sequences are LGHDT and YNNKEL (reference sequence). This CDR3 has 14 amino acids. With 1 base removed from V and 5 bases from J, the gap between germline ends came to 11 bases. The CDR3 here is CASSQVHTSETQYF. The CDR3 DNA sequence: TGTGCCAGCAGCCAAGTCCACACCTCGGAGACCCAGTACTTC.

This clonotype was found many times. The J gene is TRBJ2-7, the V gene TRBV20-1; no clear D. The CDR3 loop spans 15 amino acids. Trimming cost V 6 bases and J 2 bases, with 20 bases left between them. Germline V gives CDR1 DFQATT, CDR2 SNEGSKA (reference sequence). The DNA of the CDR3 is TGCAGTGCCAACCTTCCCGGCGGCAGAGCCTACGAGCAGTACTTC. Translating gives CSANLPGGRAYEQYF.

This clonotype came up many times. An end of the junction differs from the germline gene, which may be a read error. The chain links TRBV28 to TRBJ1-5, with D unclear. There are 10 residues in the CDR3. CDR1 is MDHEN, CDR2 SYDVKM, per germline. The CDR3 reads CASSCEPQNF. The CDR3 DNA follows: TGTGCCAGCAGTTGTGAGCCCCAGAATTTT.

Comment on this clonotype: At one boundary the junction diverges from the germline segment, which might be a read error. This chain's CDR3 is CSVRRGFDQPQNF. DNA of the CDR3: TGCAGCGTTAGAAGGGGGTTCGATCAGCCCCAGAATTTT. The gene calls are TRBV29-1 and TRBJ1-5; weak D call: TRBD1 (6 bases). The CDR3 has 13 amino acids. Germline V CDR1 and CDR2: SQVTM, ANQGSEA.

Comment on this clonotype: The junction does not match germline at one end; this may be a read error. This sequence joins TRBV10-3 and TRBJ1-3, with 8 bases identical to TRBD1. From germline, CDR1 is ENHRY and CDR2 SYGVKD. The CDR3 is 14 amino acids. The chain's CDR3 is CATKQGEAGKTIYF. In nucleotides, the CDR3 is TGTGCCACGAAACAGGGGGAGGCTGGAAAAACCATATATTTT.

This clonotype was seen repeatedly, ten times or more. The chain is built from TRBV21-1 and TRBJ2-3; the table assigns TRBD1, which was not confirmed against the DNA. TRBV21-1 is marked as a pseudogene. This CDR3 contains 17 residues. The CDR3 bases are TGTGCCAGCAGCAAAGGAGTCCAACAGGGCAGCACAGATACGCAGTATTTT. Protein sequence: CASSKGVQQGSTDTQYF.

This clonotype was found many times. The chain links TRBV5-1 to TRBJ2-7; 8 nucleotides line up with TRBD1. This CDR3 contains 11 residues. Germline CDR1 SGHRS, CDR2 YFSETQ. V was pared by 3 bases and J by 13 bases, with 6 bases of the junction left unmatched. Here the CDR3 reads CASSSQGEIYF. CDR3 in DNA: TGCGCCAGCAGCTCACAGGGGGAGATCTACTTC.

This clonotype was seen many times. J is TRBJ2-2 and V is TRBV28; D unresolved. Per the germline V gene, CDR1 is MDHEN and CDR2 is SYDVKM. The V and J ends lost 11 bases and 5 bases respectively, with 9 bases between them. The CDR3 is 11 amino acids. The CDR3 sequence is CAAEKTGELFF. The CDR3 region has the DNA TGTGCCGCCGAGAAGACCGGGGAGCTGTTTTTT. The variable domain in full, with the rest retrieved from reference TRBV28 and TRBJ2-2, is DVKVTQSSRYLVKRTGEKVFLECVQDMDHENMFWYRQDPGLGLRLIYFSYDVKMKEKGDIPEGYSVSREKKERFSLILESASTNQTSMYLCAAEKTGELFFGEGSRLTVL.

This clonotype appeared many times. The chain employs TRBV20-1 and TRBJ2-7; D perhaps matches TRBD2 (7 bases). The germline V gene has CDR1 DFQATT and CDR2 SNEGSKA (reference sequence). Trimming left V 6 bases short and J 3 bases short, with 15 bases between. The CDR3 runs to 13 residues. CDR3 nucleotides: TGCAGTGCGGCCGGGGAGGGGGGCTACGAGCAGTACTTC. Its translation is CSAAGEGGYEQYF.

In this sample, this clonotype turned up many times. This chain joins TRBV27 and TRBJ2-3, with D maybe TRBD2 (5 bases). The CDR3 is 14 amino acids. V gave up 3 bases and J gave up 9 bases, with 16 bases separating them. The germline gives CDR1 MNHEY, CDR2 SMNVEV (reference sequence). CDR3 in amino acids: CASSFLPGVGTQYF. The DNA for the CDR3 is TGTGCCAGCAGTTTTCTACCCGGGGTGGGCACGCAGTATTTT.

Ten or more counts support this clonotype. The chain is built from TRBV12-3 or TRBV12-4 and TRBJ2-3; 7 bases match TRBD2. Trimming removed 3 bases from V and 6 bases from J; junction bases left unmatched: 12. The CDR3 sequence is 16 residues long. This CDR3 reads CASSLGGSGSDDTQYF. Here the CDR3 DNA reads TGTGCCAGCAGTTTGGGAGGGTCAGGGAGCGATGATACGCAGTATTTT.

This clonotype was seen repeatedly, ten times or more. V usage is TRBV20-1 and J usage is TRBJ2-7; 11 positions agree with TRBD2. The V gene's germline CDR1 is DFQATT and CDR2 SNEGSKA (reference sequence). V trimming: 5 bases; J trimming: 3 bases; junction bases outside the gene matches: 9. The CDR3 has 15 amino acids. This chain's CDR3 is CSAELPGLAVYEQYF. The DNA for the CDR3 is TGCAGTGCTGAATTACCGGGACTAGCGGTCTACGAGCAGTACTTC.

This clonotype was detected ten times or more. V and J are TRBV5-6 and TRBJ2-2, with D perhaps matching TRBD2 (7 bases). Germline V gene sequence: CDR1 SGHDT, CDR2 YYEEEE. The CDR3 covers 16 residues. Trimming stripped 4 bases from V and 0 bases from J, with 13 bases between. The CDR3 bases are TGTGCCAGCAGCAACGGGGGGCGGGCGAACACCGGGGAGCTGTTTTTT. It codes for CASSNGGRANTGELFF.

This clonotype was counted many times. The chain employs TRBV3-1 and TRBJ1-3; D gene uncertain. The V end was cut by 1 base, the J end by 0 bases, with 10 bases between. There are 16 residues in the CDR3. Germline-derived CDR1 and CDR2 are LGHDT and YNNKEL (reference sequence). This CDR3 reads CASSQALAGSGNTIYF. CDR3 nucleotides: TGTGCCAGCAGCCAAGCCCTAGCCGGCTCTGGAAACACCATATATTTT.

This clonotype was seen at least ten times. The chain is built from TRBV6-1 and TRBJ1-1; the D is unclear. Germline CDR1 MNHNS, CDR2 SASEGT. Trimming took 7 bases from V and 3 from J, leaving 15 bases between them. This CDR3 spans 14 amino acids. The CDR3 nucleotides read TGTGCCAGCACCCGAGTTCGGAGGGACACTGAAGCTTTCTTT. Protein product: CASTRVRRDTEAFF.

The rearrangement links TRBV3-1 to TRBJ2-7; D is uncertain. Germline CDR1 LGHDT, CDR2 YNNKEL (reference sequence). Between the trimmed V and J ends, which lost 6 bases and 3 bases, there was a span of 6 bases. The CDR3 runs 11 residues. CDR3 residues: CASRTNYEQYF. CDR3 bases: TGTGCCAGCAGAACAAACTACGAGCAGTACTTC.

Ten or more counts support this clonotype. V is TRBV12-3 or TRBV12-4 and J is TRBJ1-5; D is unresolved. The CDR3 contains 14 residues. V was pared by 1 base and J by 1 base, with 5 bases between. The CDR3 DNA reads as TGTGCCAGCAGTTTAGTGGACAGCAATCAGCCCCAGCATTTT. The encoded protein is CASSLVDSNQPQHF.

At least ten counts were recorded for this clonotype. V usage is TRBV25-1 and J usage is TRBJ1-1; 9 bases fit TRBD1. Germline V gives CDR1 MGHDK, CDR2 SYGVNS. The V and J ends lost 5 bases and 3 bases, in that order; junction bases with no gene match: 13. The CDR3 length is 17 residues. The CDR3 nucleotides read TGTGCCAGCAGTAAAGAGGGGGACAGGGCGTCCGACACTGAAGCTTTCTTT. Amino acid sequence: CASSKEGDRASDTEAFF. Variable domain in full (rest from reference TRBV25-1 and TRBJ1-1): EADIYQTPRYLVIGTGKKITLECSQTMGHDKMYWYQQDPGMELHLIHYSYGVNSTEKGDLSSESTVSRIRTEHFPLTLESARPSHTSQYLCASSKEGDRASDTEAFFGQGTRLTVV.

The chain couples TRBV12-3 or TRBV12-4 to TRBJ1-2; the D is unclear. Trimming removed 3 bases at V and 7 bases at J, with 6 bases between. This CDR3 is built from 11 residues. The CDR3 DNA sequence: TGTGCCAGCAGTTTTAGTGTTGGCTACACCTTC. This gives the protein CASSFSVGYTF.

This clonotype has at least ten counts. The chain employs TRBV6-2 or TRBV6-3 and TRBJ1-2, with D possibly being TRBD1 (5 bases). Trimming took 4 bases from V and 0 from J, leaving 24 bases between them. Germline V CDR1 and CDR2: MNHEY, SVGEGT. This CDR3 has 19 amino acids. The CDR3 DNA reads TGTGCCAGCAGTTGGGGCCCTACGCTGACAGCCAGCCCTAACTATGGCTACACCTTC. Its translation: CASSWGPTLTASPNYGYTF.

This clonotype has at least ten counts. V and J are TRBV25-1 and TRBJ2-3; maybe TRBD2 (6 bases). Trimming removed 4 bases from V and 0 bases from J, with 17 bases in between. Looked up from germline, CDR1 is MGHDK and CDR2 is SYGVNS. The CDR3 has 17 residues. In DNA form, the CDR3 reads TGTGCCAGCAGTGCCCACGGGGGATCTGGAAGCACAGATACGCAGTATTTT. It translates to CASSAHGGSGSTDTQYF. The whole variable domain, remainder taken from reference TRBV25-1 and TRBJ2-3, is EADIYQTPRYLVIGTGKKITLECSQTMGHDKMYWYQQDPGMELHLIHYSYGVNSTEKGDLSSESTVSRIRTEHFPLTLESARPSHTSQYLCASSAHGGSGSTDTQYFGPGTRLTVL.

This clonotype was found many times. The chain recombines TRBV10-3 with TRBJ2-6; D is unresolved. Germline CDR1 is ENHRY and CDR2 is SYGVKD. Between the trimmed V and J ends, which lost 3 bases and 2 bases, there was a span of 11 bases. The CDR3 is 16 amino acids. CDR3 in DNA: TGTGCCATCAGTGATGTAGTGACCACTGGGGCCAACGTCCTGACTTTC. Protein product: CAISDVVTTGANVLTF.

The chain couples TRBV3-1 to TRBJ2-2, with unresolved D. Germline V gene lookup returns CDR1 LGHDT and CDR2 YNNKEL (reference sequence). The CDR3 has 15 residues. Deletions cut 2 bases from V and 4 bases from J, with 11 bases between. CDR3 in amino acids: CASSQSNGLTGELFF. The CDR3 DNA follows: TGTGCCAGCAGCCAAAGTAACGGGCTCACCGGGGAGCTGTTTTTT.

This clonotype has only a few counts. A junction end diverges from the germline sequence, so it may reflect a read error. The rearrangement links TRBV20-1 to TRBJ1-5; D gene ambiguous. Germline-derived CDR1 and CDR2 are DFQATT and SNEGSKA (reference sequence). The CDR3 has 14 residues. CDR3 in amino acids: CSASLGYSNQPQNF. As DNA, the CDR3 is TGCAGTGCTAGCCTTGGGTATAGCAATCAGCCCCAGAATTTT.